Sequencing of this TCR beta chain was carried out in a study of cytomegalovirus exposure and HLA in healthy donors. PCR primers comprised 60 Vbeta and 13 Jbeta primers. Generated by immunoSEQ multiplex PCR, the TCRdb table keeps only in-frame clones and is missing some. In the table there are 150,000 or so clones, more than 70% of which are singletons. The sequence was collected from a man in his forties or fifties in good health and CMV-seronegative. Material: PBMCs.

The CDR3 DNA reads as TGCGCCAGCAGCCCTAACGGAGGGAACATTCAGTACTTC. It specifies CASSPNGGNIQYF. The chain combines TRBV5-1 with TRBJ2-4; TRBD2 might be the D (6 bases). V was pared by 4 bases and J by 7 bases, with 12 bases between. The CDR3 extends over 13 amino acids. Germline lookup yields CDR1 SGHRS and CDR2 YFSETQ.